This T cell receptor (beta chain) emerged from a study of T-cell reconstitution after alpha-beta-depleted transplantation in children (dated by TCRdb to about 2016). With respect to the entire study: T-cell immune reconstitution after TCRalphabeta/CD19-depleted allogeneic hematopoietic cell transplantation in children was quantitatively tracked in the study by means of TCR repertoire profiling. Summary of the overall study and its limitations: Over subsequent months, a decline in hyperexpanded clone frequencies was noted, and after one year, T-cell counts and TCRbeta diversity were mostly ascribed to newly produced T cells. The apparently early alphabetaT-cell count recovery about two months after transplant was reportedly dependent on only several hundred rapidly expanded clones derived from non-depleted graft cells. In some patients, high TCRbeta diversity at day 60 was attributed to recipient T cells and intrathymic progenitors that had survived conditioning.

The method was PCR. TCRdb lists the instrument as Illumina HiSeq 2500. Molecular barcoding was employed in the preparation of TCR libraries, with unique molecular identifiers being used to normalize TCRbeta repertoire quantification. TCRdb trimmed public reads at Q25 via fastp, called clones via MiXCR and kept in-frame beta chains. CDR3 protein sequences are deduplicated, and each keeps its most common genes and DNA. The sample contains fewer than 250,000 distinct CDR3 sequences, 6.5% to 9% of them found a single time. Approximately 6.3% of the sample belongs to the ten largest clones. The treatment or condition label, read with the paper, signifies: allogeneic hematopoietic cell transplantation with graft depleted of TCRalphabeta T cells and CD19 B cells. TCRalphabeta/CD19-depleted allogeneic hematopoietic cell grafts were given to the transplant recipients, all of whom were children. Many counts were recorded for this clonotype. Its antigen is not yet known. The sample holds no much larger clone one base away, and base qualities are not on file.

Taken from cysteine to phenylalanine, the CDR3 has 13 residues. Left in the record is the CDR3 DNA by itself, 39 bases read in frame from the first base. V was cut back by 5 bases and J by 10 bases, leaving a gap of 15 bases between them. Per the germline V gene (reference sequence), MNHEY is the CDR1 and SMNVEV is the CDR2. This material consisted of PBMCs, mostly from graft donor cells, taken 180 days after TCRalphabeta/CD19-depleted stem cell transplant. The sequence was obtained from a male patient younger than 18 who had a stem cell transplant for acute lymphoblastic leukemia, so the T cells may come from the graft donor. Rearrangement joined TRBV27 to TRBJ2-1, and the D gene may be TRBD1, 6 bases matching. The CDR3 sequence is CASSPSAGEEQFF. The bases read TGTGCCAGCAGTCCCTCCGCAGGGGAAGAGCAGTTCTTC.